These T cell receptor beta chains were read from a single sample in a study of blood T cell repertoires in COVID-19. Using immunoSEQ multiplex PCR, the repertoire was profiled, and TCRdb retains in-frame clones only, with some absent. Found here are roughly 250,000 clones, 84% of them singletons; the top ten hold around 9.2%. Sequencing used peripheral blood. These receptors originate from a human donor in a cohort sampled during active COVID-19. The CDR3 runs from the conserved cysteine through the conserved F or W. D genes are given only for firm matches. Clone size is shown for a subset of rows, as once, few, many or a class of expanded clone.

D | J | size | V | DNA | CDR3
- | TRBJ2-7 | - | TRBV12-3/TRBV12-4 | TGTGCCAGCAGGCCCCGACAGTCCTACGAGCAGTACTTC | CASRPRQSYEQYF
TRBD1 | TRBJ2-3 | once | TRBV10-1 | TGCGCCAGCAGTGAGCAGAGGACAGGACCAGATACGCAGTATTTT | CASSEQRTGPDTQYF
TRBD1 | TRBJ1-5 | - | TRBV19 | TGTGCCAGTAGGATGGGGACAGGTGGATTTCAGCCCCAGCATTTT | CASRMGTGGFQPQHF
- | TRBJ2-3 | - | TRBV27 | TGTGCCAGCAGTTTTCGGGGTGGGACGCAGTATTTT | CASSFRGGTQYF
- | TRBJ2-5 | once | TRBV18 | TGTGCCAGCTCACCATATTCCGGTCAAGAGACCCAGTACTTC | CASSPYSGQETQYF
- | TRBJ1-1 | - | TRBV9 | TGTGCCAGCAGCGCGACAGGTGAAGCTTTCTTT | CASSATGEAFF
- | TRBJ1-2 | many | TRBV29-1 | TGCAGCGTTGTACTTTCCTATGGCTACACCTTC | CSVVLSYGYTF
TRBD2 | TRBJ2-1 | - | TRBV4-2 | TGTGCCAGCAGCCAAGATTGGGGACTATCACTACCATTTAAGCAGTTCTTC | CASSQDWGLSLPFKQFF
- | TRBJ1-6 | - | TRBV18 | TGTGCCAGCTCACCACCAGGGGTGGGTTCACCCCTCCACTTT | CASSPPGVGSPLHF
TRBD1 | TRBJ2-7 | - | TRBV5-8 | TGTGCCAGCAGCGCCGGGACAGCGTTGGCCGAGCAGTACTTC | CASSAGTALAEQYF
- | TRBJ1-4 | once | TRBV5-1 | TGCGCCAGCAGCTTGAACCGTCCGGGGACTAATGAAAAACTGTTTTTT | CASSLNRPGTNEKLFF
- | TRBJ1-5 | once | TRBV19 | TGTGCCAGTAGTATCGGCAGGAGGATGGCTTTTCAGCCCCAGCATTTT | CASSIGRRMAFQPQHF
- | TRBJ2-1 | - | TRBV5-5 | TGTGCCAGCAGCTTGGACTACGGTGAGCAGTTCTTC | CASSLDYGEQFF
- | TRBJ2-3 | once | TRBV5-6 | TGTGCCAGCAGCACAGACAGTCTGACAGATACGCAGTATTTT | CASSTDSLTDTQYF
TRBD1 | TRBJ2-1 | once | TRBV19 | TGTGCCAGTAATGACAGGGAGAATTTAGCGCAGTTCTTC | CASNDRENLAQFF
TRBD2 | TRBJ2-7 | - | TRBV7-3 | TGTGCCAGCAGCGCCTCTAGCGGGAGCCACTACGAGCAGTACTTC | CASSASSGSHYEQYF
- | TRBJ2-6 | - | TRBV19 | TGTGCCAGTAGTTCATACTTAAGCTCTGGGGCCAACGTCCTGACTTTC | CASSSYLSSGANVLTF
TRBD2 | TRBJ2-3 | - | TRBV5-1 | TGCGCCAGCAGCGAGGCTAGCGGGGCAAGGAGGACAGATACGCAGTATTTT | CASSEASGARRTDTQYF
TRBD1 | TRBJ2-6 | - | TRBV3-1/TRBV3-2 | TGTGCCAGCAGCCGCGGGACAGGGTTCTCTGGGGCCAACGTCCTGACTTTC | CASSRGTGFSGANVLTF
- | TRBJ1-2 | once | TRBV15 | TGTGCCACCAGCAGAGAGGGAGGAGCACAAGGCGGCTACACCTTC | CATSREGGAQGGYTF
- | TRBJ2-7 | - | TRBV3-1/TRBV3-2 | TGTGCCAGCAGCCAAGACGGAGGGGGGGGAGCCTACGAGCAGTACTTC | CASSQDGGGGAYEQYF
TRBD2 | TRBJ2-2 | - | TRBV7-2 | TGTGCCAGCAGCTTAGGGACTAGCGGGAGAAGGCTGTTTTTT | CASSLGTSGRRLFF
TRBD2 | TRBJ2-1 | - | TRBV19 | TGTGCCAGTAGTTTGGGACTAGTGGGTTCTGATGAGCAGTTCTTC | CASSLGLVGSDEQFF
TRBD2 | TRBJ2-1 | - | TRBV27 | TGTGCCAGCAGTTCGCTAGCGGGGGTGGTAGAGCAGTTCTTC | CASSSLAGVVEQFF
- | TRBJ1-1 | - | TRBV5-1 | TGCGCCAGCATGCCAACAGTGAACACTGAAGCTTTCTTT | CASMPTVNTEAFF
- | TRBJ2-3 | - | TRBV7-3 | TGTGCCAGCAGCTTAAGGGACCGGCGGGACTCAGATACGCAGTATTTT | CASSLRDRRDSDTQYF
TRBD2 | TRBJ2-3 | once | TRBV5-1 | TGCGCCAGCAGTTTCCCTAGCGGGAGCACAGATACGCAGTATTTT | CASSFPSGSTDTQYF
- | TRBJ1-5 | - | TRBV15 | TGTGCCACGGGGCGGGGTTCCTCAGGGCCCCAGCATTTT | CATGRGSSGPQHF
TRBD2 | TRBJ2-5 | - | TRBV4-1 | TGCGCCAGCAGCCAACCTAGGACTAGCGGGAAGACCCAGTACTTC | CASSQPRTSGKTQYF
TRBD2 | TRBJ2-7 | - | TRBV5-1 | TGCGCCAGCAGCTTGGAAGGGACTAGCGGGAGAGAGCAGTACTTC | CASSLEGTSGREQYF
- | TRBJ1-1 | - | TRBV28 | TGTGCCAGCAGTTTTGGTGGTCAGAAGAACACTGAAGCTTTCTTT | CASSFGGQKNTEAFF
TRBD1 | TRBJ1-2 | - | TRBV5-4 | TGTGCCAGCAGCTTGAACCTAAGGACAGGGGTTCGTGGCTACACCTTC | CASSLNLRTGVRGYTF
TRBD2 | TRBJ2-2 | - | TRBV9 | TGTGCCAGCAGCCCCACCGGACTAGCCTTCACCGGGGAGCTGTTTTTT | CASSPTGLAFTGELFF
- | TRBJ2-5 | - | TRBV28 | TGTGCCAGCAGTCCCCGGACAGCAGAGACCCAGTACTTC | CASSPRTAETQYF
TRBD2 | TRBJ2-7 | - | TRBV24-1 | TGTGCCACCAGTGATTTCTTGCGGGAGGGTTTTTTTTTCCCCTACGAGCAGTACTTC | CATSDFLREGFFFPYEQYF